The T cell receptor (beta chain) described here comes from a study of T cell repertoires in cytomegalovirus infection. TCRdb passed the reads through MiXCR, listing each CDR3 protein once. The sample includes about a million distinct CDR3 sequences, roughly 31% seen only once; the top ten take roughly an eighth. This CDR3 has 16 amino acids. Germline lookup yields CDR1 SGHVS and CDR2 FNYEAQ. Comment on this clonotype: Its cognate antigen is unknown. An end of the junction differs from the germline gene, which may be a read error.

The specimen comprised cultured CD8+ T cells from PBMCs, sampled from culture after CMV antigen stimulation. The rearrangement uses TRBV7-6 and TRBJ2-3; 8 bases are a match to TRBD2. The source of this sequence is a human donor in good health (CMV status not recorded). Some clones in this sample may be carry-over from other donors' samples. The CDR3 DNA is TGTGCTAGCAGCTTAGAACGGCGGGGGGCCACAGATACGCAGTATTTT. Its translation: CASSLERRGATDTQYF.